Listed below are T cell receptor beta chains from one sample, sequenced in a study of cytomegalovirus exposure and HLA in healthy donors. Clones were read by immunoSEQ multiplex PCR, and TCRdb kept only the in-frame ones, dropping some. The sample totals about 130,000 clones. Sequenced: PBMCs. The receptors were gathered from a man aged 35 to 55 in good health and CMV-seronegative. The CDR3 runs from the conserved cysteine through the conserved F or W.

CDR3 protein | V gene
CASRRLTEGETQYF | TRBV2
CASSSPGLAFYEQYF | TRBV19
CASSPLGEAISYNEQFF | TRBV11-1
CAWSGGGEQYF | TRBV30
CASSPETGINEQFF | TRBV18
CSARTWGQAFF | TRBV20-1
CAWTRSRDSLYGYTF | TRBV30
CASTPGRLKYTGELFF | TRBV5-4
CASSPTGLKYEQYF | TRBV28
CASTMRAGVVDTQYF | TRBV6-6
CASSAPGQLGGINIQYF | TRBV7-9
CASSDRGEQFF | TRBV2
CASRQGLAATGELFF | TRBV11-3
CASSLEVAVRREPYNEQFF | TRBV7-9